The table lists the clone carrying this T cell receptor beta chain with a few counts. Its antigen is as yet unknown. As it was prepared, the TCRbeta library received unique molecular identifiers. TCRdb re-called the PCR reads with MiXCR, one entry per CDR3 protein. The data show approximately 630,000 distinct CDR3 sequences, about an eighth seen once. Trimming cost V 10 bases and J 14 bases, with 12 bases left between them. Germline CDR1 is MNHEY and CDR2 is SMNVEV (reference sequence). The CDR3 is 10 amino acids. These data are taken from a study of T-cell reconstitution after alpha-beta-depleted transplantation in children. Findings and limits, study-wide: Certain patients had high TCRbeta diversity at day 60, and it came from recipient T cells and thymic progenitors that survived. Counts and diversity of T cells one year after transplant came mostly from newly produced T cells. About two months after transplant, alpha-beta T cells reportedly came from several hundred expanded graft clones.

The genes are TRBV27 and TRBJ1-6; no firm D call. The receptor was isolated from a girl aged 2 to 10 with congenital amegakaryocytic thrombocytopenia, due to receive a stem cell transplant. The specimen was PBMCs, collected before TCRalphabeta/CD19-depleted stem cell transplant. DNA for the CDR3: TGTGCCACCCTCACGGGCTCCCTCCACTTT. It codes for CATLTGSLHF.